A selection of T cell receptor beta chains follows, all from one sample in a study of early T cells in non-severe SARS-CoV-2 infection. One entry per CDR3 protein results from TCRdb running MiXCR on the 5' RACE reads. The sample includes about 20,000 distinct CDR3 sequences, under 6.5% of them seen just once. Sequencing was performed on whole blood. The receptors here all came from an adult who was a healthcare worker with PCR-confirmed SARS-CoV-2 infection or an uninfected control (not recorded which). CDR3s include the opening cysteine and the closing phenylalanine or tryptophan. Fields, in order: J gene, V gene, clone size, D gene, CDR3 protein, CDR3 DNA. D genes are given only for firm matches. Clone size, where shown, is once, few, many, or a class for clones that have expanded.

J gene: TRBJ1-1; V gene: TRBV12-3/TRBV12-4; clone size: medium-sized; D gene: .; CDR3 protein: CASLPSAGTGVNTEAFF; CDR3 DNA: TGTGCCAGCTTACCGAGCGCGGGCACCGGGGTGAACACTGAAGCTTTCTTT
J gene: TRBJ2-3; V gene: TRBV7-8; clone size: many; D gene: .; CDR3 protein: CASSLGSEQADTQYF; CDR3 DNA: TGTGCCAGCAGCTTAGGGAGCGAGCAGGCAGATACGCAGTATTTT
J gene: TRBJ2-1; V gene: TRBV6-2/TRBV6-3; clone size: many; D gene: TRBD2; CDR3 protein: CASGGGWFAEQFF; CDR3 DNA: TGTGCCAGCGGCGGGGGGTGGTTCGCGGAGCAGTTCTTC
J gene: TRBJ1-1; V gene: TRBV6-2/TRBV6-3; clone size: many; D gene: .; CDR3 protein: CASSSVSWVDEAFF; CDR3 DNA: TGTGCCAGCAGTTCCGTGAGTTGGGTCGATGAAGCTTTCTTT
J gene: TRBJ2-3; V gene: TRBV7-6; clone size: .; D gene: TRBD2; CDR3 protein: CASSSEGLAGGRTDTQYF; CDR3 DNA: TGTGCCAGCAGCTCCGAGGGACTAGCGGGAGGGAGAACAGATACGCAGTATTTT
J gene: TRBJ2-3; V gene: TRBV29-1; clone size: many; D gene: .; CDR3 protein: CSVGWDSAADTQYF; CDR3 DNA: TGCAGCGTTGGTTGGGACTCGGCTGCGGATACGCAGTATTTT
J gene: TRBJ2-7; V gene: TRBV2; clone size: many; D gene: TRBD1; CDR3 protein: CASSPDRGNYEQYF; CDR3 DNA: TGTGCCAGCAGCCCAGACAGGGGGAACTACGAGCAGTACTTC
J gene: TRBJ1-1; V gene: TRBV20-1; clone size: many; D gene: .; CDR3 protein: CSVPMNTEAFF; CDR3 DNA: TGCAGTGTCCCCATGAACACTGAAGCTTTCTTT
J gene: TRBJ2-7; V gene: TRBV19; clone size: many; D gene: .; CDR3 protein: CASRAKGQAYEQYF; CDR3 DNA: TGTGCCAGTAGGGCGAAGGGACAAGCCTACGAGCAGTACTTC
J gene: TRBJ2-3; V gene: TRBV7-8; clone size: .; D gene: TRBD2; CDR3 protein: CASSVPSGSMADTQYF; CDR3 DNA: TGTGCCAGCAGCGTCCCTAGCGGGAGTATGGCAGATACGCAGTATTTT
J gene: TRBJ2-7; V gene: TRBV6-1; clone size: many; D gene: .; CDR3 protein: CASSEDRYEQYF; CDR3 DNA: TGTGCCAGCAGTGAAGACCGGTACGAGCAGTACTTC
J gene: TRBJ2-3; V gene: TRBV30; clone size: .; D gene: TRBD2; CDR3 protein: CAWSVAGGGDTQYF; CDR3 DNA: TGTGCCTGGAGTGTAGCGGGAGGCGGAGATACGCAGTATTTT
J gene: TRBJ1-2; V gene: TRBV28; clone size: many; D gene: .; CDR3 protein: CASSMGREYGYTF; CDR3 DNA: TGTGCCAGCAGTATGGGCAGGGAATATGGCTACACCTTC
J gene: TRBJ2-1; V gene: TRBV10-2; clone size: many; D gene: TRBD2; CDR3 protein: CASSRGLAGGSEQFF; CDR3 DNA: TGCGCCAGCTCCCGGGGACTAGCGGGAGGGAGTGAGCAGTTCTTC
J gene: TRBJ1-2; V gene: TRBV19; clone size: many; D gene: .; CDR3 protein: CASSGTPGDYGYTF; CDR3 DNA: TGTGCCAGTAGTGGGACTCCTGGGGACTATGGCTACACCTTC
J gene: TRBJ2-1; V gene: TRBV5-8; clone size: few; D gene: TRBD2; CDR3 protein: CASSPILATGEQFF; CDR3 DNA: TGTGCCAGCAGCCCGATACTAGCGACTGGTGAGCAGTTCTTC
J gene: TRBJ2-5; V gene: TRBV6-6; clone size: many; D gene: .; CDR3 protein: CASSYQETQYF; CDR3 DNA: TGTGCCAGCAGTTACCAAGAGACCCAGTACTTC
J gene: TRBJ2-7; V gene: TRBV7-8; clone size: many; D gene: TRBD2; CDR3 protein: CASSSQLSGSTYEQYF; CDR3 DNA: TGTGCCAGCAGCTCCCAGCTGAGCGGGAGTACGTACGAGCAGTACTTC
J gene: TRBJ2-7; V gene: TRBV12-3/TRBV12-4; clone size: many; D gene: .; CDR3 protein: CASSLEAGTPYF; CDR3 DNA: TGTGCCAGCAGTTTGGAGGCGGGGACTCCGTACTTC
J gene: TRBJ1-4; V gene: TRBV28; clone size: many; D gene: .; CDR3 protein: CASSFPTTNEKLFF; CDR3 DNA: TGTGCCAGCAGTTTTCCGACAACTAATGAAAAACTGTTTTTT
J gene: TRBJ1-5; V gene: TRBV12-3/TRBV12-4; clone size: few; D gene: TRBD1; CDR3 protein: CASSRDRGMTQHF; CDR3 DNA: TGTGCCAGCAGTCGGGACAGGGGGATGACCCAGCATTTT
J gene: TRBJ2-1; V gene: TRBV6-2/TRBV6-3; clone size: large; D gene: .; CDR3 protein: CASSLDEINEQFF; CDR3 DNA: TGTGCCAGCAGTTTGGATGAAATCAATGAGCAGTTCTTC
J gene: TRBJ1-1; V gene: TRBV5-1; clone size: many; D gene: .; CDR3 protein: CASSLLRGGNTEAFF; CDR3 DNA: TGCGCCAGCAGCTTGCTCCGTGGCGGGAACACTGAAGCTTTCTTT
J gene: TRBJ2-2; V gene: TRBV11-2; clone size: few; D gene: .; CDR3 protein: CASSLVASPAGELFF; CDR3 DNA: TGTGCCAGCAGCTTAGTAGCGTCCCCTGCAGGGGAGCTGTTTTTT
J gene: TRBJ2-5; V gene: TRBV25-1; clone size: medium-sized; D gene: TRBD2; CDR3 protein: CASSDLAELQETQYF; CDR3 DNA: TGTGCCAGCAGTGACCTAGCGGAACTTCAAGAGACCCAGTACTTC
J gene: TRBJ2-3; V gene: TRBV12-3/TRBV12-4; clone size: many; D gene: .; CDR3 protein: CASSVASPSTDTQYF; CDR3 DNA: TGTGCCAGCAGCGTAGCGAGCCCTAGCACAGATACGCAGTATTTT
J gene: TRBJ2-5; V gene: TRBV20-1; clone size: .; D gene: TRBD1; CDR3 protein: CSARGDRNFGETQYF; CDR3 DNA: TGCAGTGCTAGGGGGGACAGGAATTTTGGGGAGACCCAGTACTTC
J gene: TRBJ1-1; V gene: TRBV12-3/TRBV12-4; clone size: many; D gene: .; CDR3 protein: CASSLKMNTEAFF; CDR3 DNA: TGTGCCAGCAGTTTGAAGATGAACACTGAAGCTTTCTTT
J gene: TRBJ2-5; V gene: TRBV28; clone size: many; D gene: TRBD1; CDR3 protein: CASRTGGLQETQYF; CDR3 DNA: TGTGCCAGCAGGACAGGGGGCCTACAAGAGACCCAGTACTTC
J gene: TRBJ1-2; V gene: TRBV29-1; clone size: few; D gene: .; CDR3 protein: CSVSVGHYGYTF; CDR3 DNA: TGCAGCGTCTCCGTGGGACACTATGGCTACACCTTC
J gene: TRBJ2-1; V gene: TRBV18; clone size: .; D gene: .; CDR3 protein: CASSPPPGLVLNEQFF; CDR3 DNA: TGTGCCAGCTCACCACCCCCCGGGTTAGTCCTCAATGAGCAGTTCTTC
J gene: TRBJ2-1; V gene: TRBV6-4; clone size: many; D gene: .; CDR3 protein: CASSDSYNEQFF; CDR3 DNA: TGTGCCAGCAGTGACTCGTACAATGAGCAGTTCTTC
J gene: TRBJ2-6; V gene: TRBV11-2; clone size: many; D gene: .; CDR3 protein: CASSLDLGTGANVLTF; CDR3 DNA: TGTGCCAGCAGCTTAGATTTGGGGACCGGGGCCAACGTCCTGACTTTC
J gene: TRBJ2-7; V gene: TRBV28; clone size: many; D gene: .; CDR3 protein: CASSSPLAPGDYEQYF; CDR3 DNA: TGTGCCAGCAGTTCCCCCCTAGCGCCGGGGGACTACGAGCAGTACTTC
J gene: TRBJ2-2; V gene: TRBV20-1; clone size: many; D gene: .; CDR3 protein: CSARDPLTGELFF; CDR3 DNA: TGCAGTGCTAGGGACCCTCTCACCGGGGAGCTGTTTTTT
J gene: TRBJ2-7; V gene: TRBV2; clone size: many; D gene: TRBD2; CDR3 protein: CASSLGTSGPYEQYF; CDR3 DNA: TGTGCCAGCAGTTTGGGGACTAGCGGACCCTACGAGCAGTACTTC
J gene: TRBJ2-2; V gene: TRBV9; clone size: many; D gene: TRBD2; CDR3 protein: CASSPREGLAGANTGELFF; CDR3 DNA: TGTGCCAGCAGCCCCAGGGAGGGACTAGCGGGCGCGAACACCGGGGAGCTGTTTTTT
J gene: TRBJ2-2; V gene: TRBV20-1; clone size: .; D gene: .; CDR3 protein: CSAGENTGELFF; CDR3 DNA: TGCAGTGCCGGAGAGAACACCGGGGAGCTGTTTTTT
J gene: TRBJ2-3; V gene: TRBV10-2; clone size: many; D gene: .; CDR3 protein: CASSGLVGGTDTQYF; CDR3 DNA: TGCGCCAGCAGTGGGCTAGTGGGGGGCACAGATACGCAGTATTTT
J gene: TRBJ2-1; V gene: TRBV29-1; clone size: many; D gene: TRBD2; CDR3 protein: CSVPRSGSSCNEQFF; CDR3 DNA: TGCAGCGTTCCGAGGAGCGGGAGCTCCTGCAATGAGCAGTTCTTC
J gene: TRBJ2-2; V gene: TRBV7-9; clone size: many; D gene: .; CDR3 protein: CASSLAREWGTGELFF; CDR3 DNA: TGTGCCAGCAGCTTAGCACGGGAGTGGGGCACCGGGGAGCTGTTTTTT
J gene: TRBJ2-1; V gene: TRBV28; clone size: many; D gene: TRBD2; CDR3 protein: CASSLLGLAGGNEQFF; CDR3 DNA: TGTGCCAGCAGTTTATTAGGACTAGCGGGAGGCAATGAGCAGTTCTTC
J gene: TRBJ2-7; V gene: TRBV20-1; clone size: few; D gene: .; CDR3 protein: CSARESPGVALYEQYF; CDR3 DNA: TGCAGTGCTAGAGAATCCCCGGGGGTCGCCCTATACGAGCAGTACTTC
J gene: TRBJ1-6; V gene: TRBV11-2; clone size: many; D gene: .; CDR3 protein: CASSPHPSFGSPLHF; CDR3 DNA: TGTGCCAGCAGCCCCCATCCATCATTCGGTTCACCCCTCCACTTT
J gene: TRBJ2-1; V gene: TRBV12-3/TRBV12-4; clone size: many; D gene: TRBD2; CDR3 protein: CASRSPGLAGVNEQFF; CDR3 DNA: TGTGCCAGCAGATCCCCGGGACTAGCGGGAGTCAATGAGCAGTTCTTC
J gene: TRBJ2-1; V gene: TRBV6-2/TRBV6-3; clone size: many; D gene: .; CDR3 protein: CASSYGYRIYNEQFF; CDR3 DNA: TGTGCCAGCAGTTACGGCTACCGCATCTACAATGAGCAGTTCTTC